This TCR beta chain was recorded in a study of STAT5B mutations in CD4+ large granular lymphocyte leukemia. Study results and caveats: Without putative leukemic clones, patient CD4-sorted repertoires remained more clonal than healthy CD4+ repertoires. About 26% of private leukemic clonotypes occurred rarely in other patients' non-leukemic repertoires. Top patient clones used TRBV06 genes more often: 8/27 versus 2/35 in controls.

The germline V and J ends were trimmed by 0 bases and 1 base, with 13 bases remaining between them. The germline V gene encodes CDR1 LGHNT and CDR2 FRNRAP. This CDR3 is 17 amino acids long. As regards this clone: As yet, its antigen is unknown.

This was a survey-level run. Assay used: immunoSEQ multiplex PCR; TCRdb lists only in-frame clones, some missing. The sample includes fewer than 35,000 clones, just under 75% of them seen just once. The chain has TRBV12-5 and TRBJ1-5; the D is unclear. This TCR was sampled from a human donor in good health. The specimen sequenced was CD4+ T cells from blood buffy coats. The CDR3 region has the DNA TGTGCTAGTGGTTTGGTACAAGGAATTGGGAGCAATCAGCCCCAGCATTTT. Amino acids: CASGLVQGIGSNQPQHF.